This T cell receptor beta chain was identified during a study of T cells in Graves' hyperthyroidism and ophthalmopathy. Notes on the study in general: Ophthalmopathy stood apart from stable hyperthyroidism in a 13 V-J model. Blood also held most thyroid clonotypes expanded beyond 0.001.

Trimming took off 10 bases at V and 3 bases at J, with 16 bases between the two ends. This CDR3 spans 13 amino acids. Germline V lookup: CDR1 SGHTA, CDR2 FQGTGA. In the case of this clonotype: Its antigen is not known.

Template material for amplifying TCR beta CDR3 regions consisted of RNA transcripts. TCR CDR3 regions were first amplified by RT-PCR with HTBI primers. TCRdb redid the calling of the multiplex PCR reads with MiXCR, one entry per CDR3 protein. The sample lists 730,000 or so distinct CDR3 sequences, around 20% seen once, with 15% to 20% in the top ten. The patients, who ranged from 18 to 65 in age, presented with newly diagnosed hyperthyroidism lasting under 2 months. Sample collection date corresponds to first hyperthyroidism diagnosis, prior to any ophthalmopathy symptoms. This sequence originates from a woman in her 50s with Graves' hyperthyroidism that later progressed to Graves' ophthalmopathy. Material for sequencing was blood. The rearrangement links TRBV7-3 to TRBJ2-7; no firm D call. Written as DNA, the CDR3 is TGTGCCACCCGCGGACGCCGACTCTACGAGCAGTACTTC. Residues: CATRGRRLYEQYF.